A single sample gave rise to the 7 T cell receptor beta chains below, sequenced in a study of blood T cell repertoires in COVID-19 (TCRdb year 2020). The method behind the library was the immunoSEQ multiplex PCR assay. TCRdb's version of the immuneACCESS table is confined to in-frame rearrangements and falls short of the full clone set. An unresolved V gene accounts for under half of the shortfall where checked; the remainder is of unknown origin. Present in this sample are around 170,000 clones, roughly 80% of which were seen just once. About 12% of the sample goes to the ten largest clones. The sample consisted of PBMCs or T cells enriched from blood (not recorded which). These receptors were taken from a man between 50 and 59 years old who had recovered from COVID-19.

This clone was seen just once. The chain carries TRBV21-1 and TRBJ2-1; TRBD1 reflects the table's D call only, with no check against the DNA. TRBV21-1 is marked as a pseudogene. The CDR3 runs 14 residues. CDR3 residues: CASSKDVQGNEQFF. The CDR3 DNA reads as TGTGCCAGCAGCAAAGACGTACAGGGAAATGAGCAGTTCTTC.

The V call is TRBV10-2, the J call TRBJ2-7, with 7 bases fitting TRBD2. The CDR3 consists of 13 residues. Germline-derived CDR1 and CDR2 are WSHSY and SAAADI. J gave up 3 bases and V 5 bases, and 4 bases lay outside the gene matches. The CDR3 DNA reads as TGCGCCAGCAGTTTGTCTAGCGGCTACGAGCAGTACTTC. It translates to CASSLSSGYEQYF.

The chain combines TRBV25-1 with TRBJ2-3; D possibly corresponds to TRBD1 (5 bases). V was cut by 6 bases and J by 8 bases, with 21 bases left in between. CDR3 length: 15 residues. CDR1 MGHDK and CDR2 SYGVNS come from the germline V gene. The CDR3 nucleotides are TGTGCCAGCAGGACGACGGGCAGGGAACGTTCTACGCAGTATTTT. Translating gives CASRTTGRERSTQYF. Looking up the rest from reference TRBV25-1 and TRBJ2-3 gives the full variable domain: EADIYQTPRYLVIGTGKKITLECSQTMGHDKMYWYQQDPGMELHLIHYSYGVNSTEKGDLSSESTVSRIRTEHFPLTLESARPSHTSQYLCASRTTGRERSTQYFGPGTRLTVL.

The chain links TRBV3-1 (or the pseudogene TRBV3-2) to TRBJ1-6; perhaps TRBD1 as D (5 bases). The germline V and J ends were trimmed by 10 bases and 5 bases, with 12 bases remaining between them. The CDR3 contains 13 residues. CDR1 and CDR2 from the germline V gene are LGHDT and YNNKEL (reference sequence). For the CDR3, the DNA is TGTGCCACCCGGGGGGGGGATAATTCACCCCTCCACTTT. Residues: CATRGGDNSPLHF.

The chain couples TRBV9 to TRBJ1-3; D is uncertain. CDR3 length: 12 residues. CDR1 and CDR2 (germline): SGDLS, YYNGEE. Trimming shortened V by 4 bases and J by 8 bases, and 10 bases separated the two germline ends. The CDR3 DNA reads TGTGCCAGCAGCAAAGACGGGGACACCATATATTTT. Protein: CASSKDGDTIYF.

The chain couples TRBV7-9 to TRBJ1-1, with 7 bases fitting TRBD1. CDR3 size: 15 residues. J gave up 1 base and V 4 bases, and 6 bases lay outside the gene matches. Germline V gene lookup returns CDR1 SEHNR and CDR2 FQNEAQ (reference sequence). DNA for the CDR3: TGTGCCAGCAGCTCAGACAGGGTTGGGAACACTGAAGCTTTCTTT. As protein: CASSSDRVGNTEAFF.

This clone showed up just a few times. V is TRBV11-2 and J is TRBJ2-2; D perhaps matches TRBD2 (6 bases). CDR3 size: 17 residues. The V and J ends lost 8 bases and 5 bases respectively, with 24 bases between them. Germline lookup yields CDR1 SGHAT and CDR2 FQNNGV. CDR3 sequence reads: CASEPNVGGFGTGELFF. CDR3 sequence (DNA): TGTGCCAGCGAACCGAATGTCGGGGGATTTGGTACCGGGGAGCTGTTTTTT.